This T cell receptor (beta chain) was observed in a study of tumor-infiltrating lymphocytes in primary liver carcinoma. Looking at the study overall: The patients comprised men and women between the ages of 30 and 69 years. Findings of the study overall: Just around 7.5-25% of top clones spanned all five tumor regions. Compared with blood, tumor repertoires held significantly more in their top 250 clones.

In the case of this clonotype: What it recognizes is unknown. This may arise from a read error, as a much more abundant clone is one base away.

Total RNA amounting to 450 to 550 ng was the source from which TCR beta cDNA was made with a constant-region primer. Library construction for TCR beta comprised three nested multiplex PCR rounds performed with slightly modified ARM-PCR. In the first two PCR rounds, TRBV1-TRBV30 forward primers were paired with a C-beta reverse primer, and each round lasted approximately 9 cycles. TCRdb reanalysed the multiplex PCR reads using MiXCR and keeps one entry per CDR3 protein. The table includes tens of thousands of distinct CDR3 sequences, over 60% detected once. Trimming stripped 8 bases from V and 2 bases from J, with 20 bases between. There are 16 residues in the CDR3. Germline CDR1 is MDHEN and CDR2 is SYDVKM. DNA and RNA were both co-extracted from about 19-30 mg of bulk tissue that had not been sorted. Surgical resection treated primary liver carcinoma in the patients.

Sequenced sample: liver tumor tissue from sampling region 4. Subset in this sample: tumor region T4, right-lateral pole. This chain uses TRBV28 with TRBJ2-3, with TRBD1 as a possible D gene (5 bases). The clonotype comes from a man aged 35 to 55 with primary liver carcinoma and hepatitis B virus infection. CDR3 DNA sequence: TGTGCCAGCTGTCCAATGTCAGGGCCACTCACAGATACGCAGTATTTT. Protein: CASCPMSGPLTDTQYF.